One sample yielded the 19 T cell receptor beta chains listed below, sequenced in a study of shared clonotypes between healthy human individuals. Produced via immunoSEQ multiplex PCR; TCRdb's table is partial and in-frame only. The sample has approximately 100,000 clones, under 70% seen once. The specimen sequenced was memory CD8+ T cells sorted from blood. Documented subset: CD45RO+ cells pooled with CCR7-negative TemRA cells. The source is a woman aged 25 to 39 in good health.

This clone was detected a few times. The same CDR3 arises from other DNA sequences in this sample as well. CDR3: CASSLGRTNTGELFF. CDR3 DNA: TGTGCCAGCAGCTTAGGACGTACGAACACCGGGGAGCTGTTTTTT. The rearrangement links TRBV5-5 to TRBJ2-2, with D unresolved. CDR1 and CDR2 from the germline V gene are SGHKS and YYEKEE (reference sequence). The CDR3 extends over 15 amino acids. Trimming removed 2 bases from V and 0 bases from J, with 8 bases in between.

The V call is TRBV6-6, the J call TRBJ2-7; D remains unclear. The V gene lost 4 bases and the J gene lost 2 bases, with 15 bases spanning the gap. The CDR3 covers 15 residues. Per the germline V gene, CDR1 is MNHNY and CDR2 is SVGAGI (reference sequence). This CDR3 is CASSFLSSLPYEQYF. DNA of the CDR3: TGTGCCAGCAGTTTTTTGTCCTCTCTACCCTACGAGCAGTACTTC.

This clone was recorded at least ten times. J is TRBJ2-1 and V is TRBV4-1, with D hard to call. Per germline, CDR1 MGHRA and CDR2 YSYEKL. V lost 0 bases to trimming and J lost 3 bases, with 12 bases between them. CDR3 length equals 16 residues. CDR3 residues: CASSQDSSRGYNEQFF. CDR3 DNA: TGCGCCAGCAGCCAAGATTCAAGCAGAGGCTACAATGAGCAGTTCTTC.

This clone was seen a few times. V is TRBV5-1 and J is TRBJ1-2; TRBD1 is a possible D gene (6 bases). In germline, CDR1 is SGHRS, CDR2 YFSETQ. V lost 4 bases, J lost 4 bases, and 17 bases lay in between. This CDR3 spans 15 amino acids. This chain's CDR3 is CASSESGGGGYGYTF. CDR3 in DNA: TGCGCCAGCAGCGAAAGCGGGGGCGGAGGCTATGGCTACACCTTC.

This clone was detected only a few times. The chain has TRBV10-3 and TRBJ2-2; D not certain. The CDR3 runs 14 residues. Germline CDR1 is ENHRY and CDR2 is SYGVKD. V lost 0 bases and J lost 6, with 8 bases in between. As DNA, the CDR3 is TGTGCCATCAGTGAGTCCCCAGAGGCCGGGGAGCTGTTTTTT. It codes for CAISESPEAGELFF.

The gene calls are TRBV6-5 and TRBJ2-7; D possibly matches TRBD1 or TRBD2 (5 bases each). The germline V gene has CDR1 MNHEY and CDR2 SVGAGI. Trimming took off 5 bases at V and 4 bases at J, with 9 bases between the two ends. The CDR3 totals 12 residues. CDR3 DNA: TGTGCCAGCAGTCAAGAGGGGTACGAGCAGTACTTC. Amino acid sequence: CASSQEGYEQYF.

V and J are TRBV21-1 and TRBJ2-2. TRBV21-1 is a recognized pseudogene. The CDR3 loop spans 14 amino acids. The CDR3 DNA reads TGTGCCACCCCGAGGGGATTGAACACCGGGGAGCTGTTTTTT. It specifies CATPRGLNTGELFF.

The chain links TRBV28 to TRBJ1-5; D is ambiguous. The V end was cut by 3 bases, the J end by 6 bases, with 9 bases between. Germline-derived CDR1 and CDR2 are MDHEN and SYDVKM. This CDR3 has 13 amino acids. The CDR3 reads CASSFQNRQPQHF. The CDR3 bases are TGTGCCAGCAGTTTTCAGAACCGTCAGCCCCAGCATTTT.

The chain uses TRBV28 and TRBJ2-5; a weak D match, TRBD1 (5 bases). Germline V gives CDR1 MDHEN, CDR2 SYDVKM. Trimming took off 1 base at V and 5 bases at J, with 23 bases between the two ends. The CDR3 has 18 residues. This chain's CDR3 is CASSLFLPRWQGRETQYF. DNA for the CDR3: TGTGCCAGCAGTTTATTCCTACCCCGGTGGCAGGGTCGGGAGACCCAGTACTTC.

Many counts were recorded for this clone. The DNA for the CDR3 is TGCAGCGCGGTGGGATGGGCAGGGGGCAATGAGCAGTTCTTC. Protein sequence: CSAVGWAGGNEQFF. This chain joins TRBV29-1 and TRBJ2-1; 7 bases line up with TRBD1. Trimming cost V 7 bases and J 6 bases; bases outside gene matches: 12. CDR3 length: 14 residues. Per germline, CDR1 SQVTM and CDR2 ANQGSEA.

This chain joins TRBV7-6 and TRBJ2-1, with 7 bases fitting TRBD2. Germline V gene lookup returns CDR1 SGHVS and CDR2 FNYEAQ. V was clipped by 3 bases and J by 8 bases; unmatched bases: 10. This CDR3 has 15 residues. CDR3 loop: CASSFNRGSSHEQFF. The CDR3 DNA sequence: TGTGCCAGCAGCTTTAATCGCGGGAGCTCTCATGAGCAGTTCTTC.

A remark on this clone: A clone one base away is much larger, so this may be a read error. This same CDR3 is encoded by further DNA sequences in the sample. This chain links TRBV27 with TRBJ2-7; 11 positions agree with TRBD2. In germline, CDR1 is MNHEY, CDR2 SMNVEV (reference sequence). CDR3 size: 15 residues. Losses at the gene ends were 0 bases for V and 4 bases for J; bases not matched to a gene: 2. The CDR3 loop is CASSLSASGRYEQYF. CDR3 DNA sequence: TGTGCCAGCAGTTTATCGGCTAGCGGGAGGTACGAGCAGTACTTC.

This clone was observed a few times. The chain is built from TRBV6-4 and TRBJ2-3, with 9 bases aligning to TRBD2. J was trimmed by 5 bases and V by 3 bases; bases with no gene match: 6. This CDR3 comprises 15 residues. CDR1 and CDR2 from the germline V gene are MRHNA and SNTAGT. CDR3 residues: CASSEVAGDRDTQYF. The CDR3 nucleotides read TGTGCCAGCAGTGAAGTAGCGGGAGATAGAGATACGCAGTATTTT.

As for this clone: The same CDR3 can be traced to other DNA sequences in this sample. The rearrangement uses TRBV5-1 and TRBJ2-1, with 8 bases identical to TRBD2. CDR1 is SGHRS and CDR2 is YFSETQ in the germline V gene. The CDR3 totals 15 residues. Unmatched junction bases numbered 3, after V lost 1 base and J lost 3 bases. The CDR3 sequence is CASSLSSGSYNEQFF. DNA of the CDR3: TGCGCCAGCAGCTTGTCAAGCGGGAGCTACAATGAGCAGTTCTTC.

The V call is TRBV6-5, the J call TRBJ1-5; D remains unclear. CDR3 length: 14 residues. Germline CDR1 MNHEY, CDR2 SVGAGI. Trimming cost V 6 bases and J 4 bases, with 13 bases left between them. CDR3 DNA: TGTGCCAGCAGCGAAGATTGGGAAAATCAGCCCCAGCATTTT. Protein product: CASSEDWENQPQHF.

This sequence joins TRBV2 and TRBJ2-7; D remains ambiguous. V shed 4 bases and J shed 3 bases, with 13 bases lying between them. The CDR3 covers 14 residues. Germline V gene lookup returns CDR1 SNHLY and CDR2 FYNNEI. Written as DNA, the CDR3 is TGTGCCAGCAGTGGTTTCCTAGTGGACTACGAGCAGTACTTC. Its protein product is CASSGFLVDYEQYF.

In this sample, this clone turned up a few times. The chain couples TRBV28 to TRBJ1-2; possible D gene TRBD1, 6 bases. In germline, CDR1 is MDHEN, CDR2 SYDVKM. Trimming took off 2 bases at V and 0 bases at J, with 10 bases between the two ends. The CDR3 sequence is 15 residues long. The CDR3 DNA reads TGTGCCAGCAGTTTAGGGGGCGGACCTAACTATGGCTACACCTTC. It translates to CASSLGGGPNYGYTF.

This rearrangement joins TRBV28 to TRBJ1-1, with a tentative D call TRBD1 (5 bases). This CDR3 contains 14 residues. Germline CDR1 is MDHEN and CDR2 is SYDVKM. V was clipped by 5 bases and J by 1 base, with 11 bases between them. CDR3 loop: CASSGGLENTEAFF. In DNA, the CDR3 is TGTGCCAGCAGTGGGGGACTCGAGAACACTGAAGCTTTCTTT.

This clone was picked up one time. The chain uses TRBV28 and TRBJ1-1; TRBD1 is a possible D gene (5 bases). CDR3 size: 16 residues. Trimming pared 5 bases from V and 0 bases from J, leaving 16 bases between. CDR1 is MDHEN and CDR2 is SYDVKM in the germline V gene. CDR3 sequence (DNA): TGTGCCAGCAGTCCGTACGAGGGACGTATGAACACTGAAGCTTTCTTT. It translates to CASSPYEGRMNTEAFF.